Following are 31 T cell receptor beta chains from one sample sequenced in a study of blood T cell repertoires in COVID-19. Using immunoSEQ multiplex PCR, the repertoire was profiled, and TCRdb retains in-frame clones only, with some absent. The table has about 63,000 clones, 80% to 90% seen once. The specimen sequenced was PBMCs or T cells enriched from blood (not recorded which). All receptors derive from a woman between 35 and 50 years old with acute COVID-19.

The V gene is TRBV5-4, the J gene TRBJ1-3, with D unclear. CDR1 is SGHNT, CDR2 YYREEE, per germline (reference sequence). Trimming stripped 5 bases from V and 2 bases from J, with 8 bases between. This CDR3 has 13 residues. DNA of the CDR3: TGTGCCAGCAGTATGAGGGCTGGAAACACCATATATTTT. Translating gives CASSMRAGNTIYF. Filled out from reference TRBV5-4 and TRBJ1-3, the complete variable domain reads ETGVTQSPTHLIKTRGQQVTLRCSSQSGHNTVSWYQQALGQGPQFIFQYYREEENGRGNFPPRFSGLQFPNYSSELNVNALELDDSALYLCASSMRAGNTIYFGEGSWLTVV.

This rearrangement joins TRBV28 to TRBJ2-5; TRBD1 matches at 8 bases. V shed 6 bases and J 5 bases; nucleotides not matched to a gene: 5. The CDR3 totals 13 residues. Germline CDR1 and CDR2: MDHEN and SYDVKM. The CDR3 spells CASRPGGVETQYF. The DNA for the CDR3 is TGTGCCAGCAGACCAGGGGGCGTTGAGACCCAGTACTTC.

This CDR3 reads CASSVTVNTGELFF. As DNA, the CDR3 is TGTGCCAGCAGCGTGACAGTTAACACCGGGGAGCTGTTTTTT. The V call is TRBV7-9, the J call TRBJ2-2; D is perhaps TRBD1 (5 bases). This CDR3 has 14 residues. Germline assignment: CDR1 SEHNR and CDR2 FQNEAQ (reference sequence). The V end was cut by 5 bases, the J end by 2 bases, with 9 bases between.

This clone appeared a single time. This chain connects TRBV3-1 (or the pseudogene TRBV3-2) to TRBJ2-7; 11 bases map to TRBD1. The CDR3 runs to 14 residues. The germline CDR1 and CDR2 sequences are LGHDT and YNNKEL (reference sequence). Trimming removed 7 bases from V and 7 bases from J; junction bases left unmatched: 9. The CDR3 loop is CASTGTGGLWEQYV. In DNA, the CDR3 is TGTGCCAGCACCGGGACAGGGGGTCTTTGGGAGCAGTACGTC.

This sequence joins TRBV9 and TRBJ2-7, with TRBD1 as a possible D gene (5 bases). Germline assignment: CDR1 SGDLS and CDR2 YYNGEE. The CDR3 totals 15 residues. V dropped 4 bases and J dropped 2 bases, with 16 bases sitting between them. The chain's CDR3 is CASSPIGAITYEQYF. DNA of the CDR3: TGTGCCAGCAGCCCCATTGGGGCGATCACCTACGAGCAGTACTTC.

This chain uses TRBV11-2 with TRBJ2-1; 7 nucleotides align to TRBD2. The junction had 11 bases not matched to a gene; V was cut back by 1 base and J by 5 bases. CDR3 size: 17 residues. CDR1 SGHAT and CDR2 FQNNGV come from the germline V gene. The CDR3 DNA reads as TGTGCCAGCAGCTTAGGGTCTTTCGGACTAGTCAACAATGAGCAGTTCTTC. Translating gives CASSLGSFGLVNNEQFF.

This clone was seen just once. The V gene is TRBV10-3, the J gene TRBJ1-4, with D maybe TRBD1 (5 bases). Germline CDR1 and CDR2: ENHRY and SYGVKD. The length of the CDR3 is 14 residues. The V end was cut by 2 bases, the J end by 4 bases, with 8 bases between. In DNA, the CDR3 is TGTGCCATCAGTGAGGGGCAGGGTAATGAAAAACTGTTTTTT. The encoded protein is CAISEGQGNEKLFF.

This clone was recorded a few times. V usage is TRBV19 and J usage is TRBJ1-1; perhaps TRBD1 as D (6 bases). The CDR3 is made up of 15 amino acids. Germline CDR1 LNHDA, CDR2 SQIVND (reference sequence). V was clipped by 6 bases and J by 1 base, with 15 bases between them. In DNA, the CDR3 is TGTGCCAGTAGAACGGACAGAGGGGCGAACACTGAAGCTTTCTTT. It specifies CASRTDRGANTEAFF.

In its sample, this clone was seen a few times. The rearrangement uses TRBV5-6 and TRBJ1-6; maybe TRBD1 (5 bases). This CDR3 is built from 15 residues. Trimming pared 5 bases from V and 7 bases from J, leaving 16 bases between. Germline lookup yields CDR1 SGHDT and CDR2 YYEEEE. The CDR3: CASRPRTIDNSPLHF. For the CDR3, the DNA is TGTGCCAGCAGGCCCAGGACAATTGACAATTCACCCCTCCACTTT. The whole variable domain, filled in from reference TRBV5-6 and TRBJ1-6, reads DAGVTQSPTHLIKTRGQQVTLRCSPKSGHDTVSWYQQALGQGPQFIFQYYEEEERQRGNFPDRFSGHQFPNYSSELNVNALLLGDSALYLCASRPRTIDNSPLHFGNGTRLTVT.

The gene calls are TRBV27 and TRBJ2-1; tentative D call: TRBD2 (5 bases). CDR1 and CDR2 from the germline V gene are MNHEY and SMNVEV (reference sequence). With 5 bases removed from V and 5 bases from J, the gap between germline ends came to 10 bases. This CDR3 is built from 13 residues. In nucleotides, the CDR3 is TGTGCCAGCAGTCATCAGCGGAACAATGAGCAGTTCTTC. Its translation: CASSHQRNNEQFF.

This rearrangement joins TRBV28 to TRBJ1-2; 10 bases are shared with TRBD1. V dropped 3 bases and J dropped 7; count of bases not matched to a gene: 14. Germline CDR1 is MDHEN and CDR2 is SYDVKM. The CDR3 has 17 residues. The CDR3 DNA reads TGTGCCAGCAGTTTGTATTCCGGGACAGGGGAGCTAGGTGGCTACACCTTC. Translating gives CASSLYSGTGELGGYTF.

The rearrangement uses TRBV5-8 and TRBJ2-7; 7 bases fit TRBD2. The V gene's germline CDR1 is SGHTS and CDR2 YDEGEE. The CDR3 runs to 15 residues. The ends lost 4 bases at V and 6 bases at J; junction bases unmatched: 13. CDR3 loop: CASSPLGQREGEQYF. CDR3 nucleotide sequence: TGTGCCAGCAGCCCCTTGGGCCAGCGGGAAGGCGAGCAGTACTTC.

The sample holds many counts of this clone. CDR3 sequence: CASSVDSWGGETQYF. In DNA form, the CDR3 reads TGTGCCAGCAGCGTAGATAGCTGGGGAGGGGAGACCCAGTACTTC. The gene calls are TRBV9 and TRBJ2-5; TRBD2 matches 7 bases. CDR1 is SGDLS and CDR2 is YYNGEE in the germline V gene. This CDR3 spans 15 amino acids. With 0 bases clipped from V and 5 bases from J, the junction kept 7 bases outside the gene matches.

The chain employs TRBV24-1 and TRBJ2-5, with a possible D match to TRBD2 (6 bases). CDR1 and CDR2 (germline): KGHDR, SFDVKD. V lost 4 bases, J lost 2 bases, and 13 bases lay in between. The CDR3 totals 15 residues. CDR3 bases: TGTGCCACCAGTGACCCAGCTAGCGCGCAAGAGACCCAGTACTTC. It encodes CATSDPASAQETQYF.

This rearrangement joins TRBV2 to TRBJ1-6; 7 bases match TRBD1. CDR3 length: 14 residues. Trimming at V came to 7 bases and at J to 4 bases, leaving 4 bases not matched to a gene. The V gene's germline CDR1 is SNHLY and CDR2 FYNNEI. The CDR3 is CASIQGGYNSPLHF. The CDR3 nucleotides are TGTGCCAGCATCCAGGGGGGTTATAATTCACCCCTCCACTTT.

The gene calls are TRBV7-9 and TRBJ2-2, with TRBD1 matching 10 bases. The germline V gene has CDR1 SEHNR and CDR2 FQNEAQ (reference sequence). The CDR3 covers 15 residues. Trimming cost V 5 bases and J 6 bases; bases outside gene matches: 6. DNA for the CDR3: TGTGCCAGCAGCACCGGGACAGGGGCGGCCGGGGAGCTGTTTTTT. Translation gives CASSTGTGAAGELFF.

This rearrangement joins TRBV5-1 to TRBJ2-2; 8 bases are a match to TRBD1. Germline CDR1 reads SGHRS; CDR2 reads YFSETQ. The V and J ends lost 4 bases and 0 bases, in that order; junction bases with no gene match: 5. The CDR3 is 16 amino acids. The CDR3 nucleotides read TGCGCCAGCAGCCGTCGGGGACAGGCGAACACCGGGGAGCTGTTTTTT. As protein: CASSRRGQANTGELFF.

This rearrangement joins TRBV11-2 to TRBJ2-5; no clear D gene. The germline CDR1 and CDR2 sequences are SGHAT and FQNNGV. Trimming left V 0 bases short and J 2 bases short, with 4 bases between. The CDR3 consists of 13 residues. The DNA of the CDR3 is TGTGCCAGCAGCTTAGATCCGCAAGAGACCCAGTACTTC. Its translation: CASSLDPQETQYF.

In its sample, this clone was seen a few times. J is TRBJ1-5 and V is TRBV2; D is undetermined. In germline, CDR1 is SNHLY, CDR2 FYNNEI. The length of the CDR3 is 14 residues. V was cut by 3 bases and J by 4 bases, with 10 bases left in between. The CDR3 DNA reads as TGTGCCAGCAGTGATTCGGGGAGAAATCAGCCCCAGCATTTT. Its protein product is CASSDSGRNQPQHF.

The chain carries TRBV7-2 and TRBJ1-5; 7 nucleotides agree with TRBD1. V lost 3 bases to trimming and J lost 3 bases; unmatched junction nucleotides: 5. The CDR3 consists of 15 residues. CDR1 and CDR2 from the germline V gene are SGHTA and FQGNSA. This CDR3 reads CASSLAGQNNQPQHF. Written as DNA, the CDR3 is TGTGCCAGCAGCTTGGCGGGACAGAACAATCAGCCCCAGCATTTT.

The sample holds one count of this clone. Here the CDR3 reads CASSLALAPGSPLHF. CDR3 coding DNA: TGCGCCAGCAGCTTGGCCTTGGCACCGGGTTCACCCCTCCACTTT. The chain carries TRBV5-1 and TRBJ1-6; D uncertain. The CDR3 sequence is 15 residues long. Germline CDR1 SGHRS, CDR2 YFSETQ. The germline V and J ends were trimmed by 0 bases and 9 bases, with 13 bases remaining between them.

CDR3 sequence: CASTGGLYEQYV. The CDR3, as DNA: TGTGCCAGCACAGGGGGACTCTACGAGCAGTACGTC. V gene TRBV27 combines with J gene TRBJ2-7, with a possible D match to TRBD1 (7 bases). Germline assignment: CDR1 MNHEY and CDR2 SMNVEV (reference sequence). The CDR3 covers 12 residues. The V gene lost 7 bases and the J gene lost 3 bases, with 10 bases spanning the gap.

The chain employs TRBV27 and TRBJ1-1; TRBD1 might be the D (6 bases). Germline values: CDR1 MNHEY, CDR2 SMNVEV (reference sequence). The CDR3 extends over 16 amino acids. V gave up 8 bases and J gave up 0 bases, with 19 bases separating them. CDR3 sequence (DNA): TGTGCCAGCTCCTGGGGGGGGCCGGGTCTGAACACTGAAGCTTTCTTT. This sequence encodes CASSWGGPGLNTEAFF.

This chain joins TRBV7-9 and TRBJ2-1, with TRBD2 matching over 9 bases. V gave up 4 bases and J gave up 4 bases; unmatched junction bases: 11. This CDR3 has 17 amino acids. Germline V gene data show CDR1 as SEHNR and CDR2 as FQNEAQ (reference sequence). The CDR3 reads CASSSPSGGILYNEQFF. CDR3 bases: TGTGCCAGCAGCTCCCCCAGCGGGGGGATCTTATACAATGAGCAGTTCTTC.

The CDR3 region is CSAIPDTVNEKLFF. CDR3 nucleotides: TGCAGCGCAATTCCGGACACCGTTAATGAAAAACTGTTTTTT. The chain carries TRBV29-1 and TRBJ1-4, with D perhaps TRBD1 (5 bases). The ends were cut back, 7 bases at V and 4 bases at J, with 16 bases in the middle. Germline CDR1 is SQVTM and CDR2 is ANQGSEA. The CDR3 loop spans 14 amino acids.

The V and J genes are TRBV27 and TRBJ1-5, with D uncertain. There are 13 residues in the CDR3. V was clipped by 6 bases and J by 2 bases, with 8 bases between them. The germline gives CDR1 MNHEY, CDR2 SMNVEV (reference sequence). The CDR3 nucleotides are TGTGCCAGCAGGGAGGGAGGCAATCAGCCCCAGCATTTT. It encodes CASREGGNQPQHF.

DNA of the CDR3: TGTGCCAGCAGCTTGCCCGGGGGGGGAGAGACCCAGTACTTC. Protein sequence: CASSLPGGGETQYF. This sequence joins TRBV5-4 and TRBJ2-5; TRBD2 agrees at 8 bases. The CDR3 loop spans 14 amino acids. V dropped 1 base and J dropped 4; count of bases not matched to a gene: 3. The germline V gene encodes CDR1 SGHNT and CDR2 YYREEE (reference sequence).

For this clone: The CDR3 carries no conserved terminal phenylalanine or tryptophan, so it likely arises from a read error. J is TRBJ1-2 and V is TRBV7-8, with no clear D. The CDR3 runs 15 residues. Germline V gives CDR1 SGHVS, CDR2 FQNEAQ. Trimming took off 1 base at V and 5 bases at J, with 14 bases between the two ends. The CDR3 loop is CASSLVAVGMYGYTL. The CDR3 DNA is TGTGCCAGCAGCTTAGTGGCGGTCGGGATGTATGGCTACACCCTC.

The gene calls are TRBV29-1 and TRBJ2-2; TRBD1 is a possible D gene (5 bases). CDR3 length: 14 amino acids. The V and J ends lost 6 bases and 4 bases respectively, with 15 bases between them. Germline V CDR1 and CDR2: SQVTM, ANQGSEA. The CDR3 DNA sequence: TGCAGCGTATCCCCAAGGGGAATCACCGGGGAGCTGTTTTTT. It specifies CSVSPRGITGELFF.

The CDR3 DNA reads as TGCGCCAGCAGCTTGCAGGTGGGACAGGGAGCCCTTGGCTACACCTTC. Its protein is CASSLQVGQGALGYTF. This sequence joins TRBV5-1 and TRBJ1-2; 9 positions agree with TRBD1. Germline V gives CDR1 SGHRS, CDR2 YFSETQ. The CDR3 consists of 16 residues. J gave up 7 bases and V 1 base, and 11 bases lay outside the gene matches.

The chain is built from TRBV2 and TRBJ2-6, with TRBD1 matching 7 bases. The CDR3 is made up of 14 amino acids. Trimming at V came to 7 bases and at J to 4 bases, leaving 4 bases not matched to a gene. Germline V lookup: CDR1 SNHLY, CDR2 FYNNEI. CDR3 in DNA: TGTGCCAGCATCAGGGGGTCCGGGGCCAACGTCCTGACTTTC. Translating gives CASIRGSGANVLTF.